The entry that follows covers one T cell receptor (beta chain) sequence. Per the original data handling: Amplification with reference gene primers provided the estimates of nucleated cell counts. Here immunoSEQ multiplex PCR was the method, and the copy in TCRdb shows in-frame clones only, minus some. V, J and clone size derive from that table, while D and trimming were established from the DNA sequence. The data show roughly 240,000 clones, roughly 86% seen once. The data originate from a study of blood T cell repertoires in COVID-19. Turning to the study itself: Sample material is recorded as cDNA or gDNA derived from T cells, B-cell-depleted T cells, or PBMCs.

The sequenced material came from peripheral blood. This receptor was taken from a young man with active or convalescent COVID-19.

The CDR3 nucleotides are TGTGCCAGCAGTCGAAGCGGGGTGCAAGTCTCTGGAAACACCATATATTTT. This gives the protein CASSRSGVQVSGNTIYF. The chain recombines TRBV7-9 with TRBJ1-3, with D unclear. Trimming took 6 bases from V and 0 from J, leaving 18 bases between them. There are 17 residues in the CDR3. Germline V gene sequence: CDR1 SEHNR, CDR2 FQNEAQ (reference sequence).